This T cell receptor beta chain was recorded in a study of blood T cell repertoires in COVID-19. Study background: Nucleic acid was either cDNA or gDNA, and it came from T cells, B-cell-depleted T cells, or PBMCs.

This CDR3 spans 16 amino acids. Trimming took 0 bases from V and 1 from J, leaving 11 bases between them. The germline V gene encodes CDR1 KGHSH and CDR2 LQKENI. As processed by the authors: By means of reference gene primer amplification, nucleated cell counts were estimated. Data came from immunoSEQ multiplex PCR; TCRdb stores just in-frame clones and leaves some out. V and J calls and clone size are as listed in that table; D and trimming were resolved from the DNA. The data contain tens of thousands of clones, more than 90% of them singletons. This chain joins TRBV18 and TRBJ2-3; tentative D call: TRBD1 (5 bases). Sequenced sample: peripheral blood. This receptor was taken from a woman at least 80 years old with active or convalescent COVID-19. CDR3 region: CASSPPSGHGTDTQYF. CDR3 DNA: TGTGCCAGCTCACCACCTTCCGGACATGGCACAGATACGCAGTATTTT. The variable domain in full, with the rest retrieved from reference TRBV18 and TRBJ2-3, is NAGVMQNPRHLVRRRGQEARLRCSPMKGHSHVYWYRQLPEEGLKFMVYLQKENIIDESGMPKERFSAEFPKEGPSILRIQQVVRGDSAAYFCASSPPSGHGTDTQYFGPGTRLTVL.